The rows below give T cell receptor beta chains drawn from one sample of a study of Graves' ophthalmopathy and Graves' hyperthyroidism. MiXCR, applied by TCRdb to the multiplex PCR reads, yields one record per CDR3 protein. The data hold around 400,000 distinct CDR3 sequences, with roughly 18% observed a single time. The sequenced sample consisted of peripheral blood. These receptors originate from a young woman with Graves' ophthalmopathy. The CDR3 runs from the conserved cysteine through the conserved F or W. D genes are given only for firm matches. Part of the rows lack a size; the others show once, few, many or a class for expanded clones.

CDR3 protein: CSARDRTSGSLAKNIQYF; CDR3 DNA: TGCAGTGCTAGAGATCGGACTAGCGGGAGTCTGGCCAAAAACATTCAGTACTTC; D gene: TRBD2; J gene: TRBJ2-4; clone size: many; V gene: TRBV20-1
CDR3 protein: CASSLANGNTIYF; CDR3 DNA: TGTGCCAGCAGTCTGGCAAATGGAAACACCATATATTTT; D gene: .; J gene: TRBJ1-3; clone size: many; V gene: TRBV27
CDR3 protein: CASSLVGGGHQPQHF; CDR3 DNA: TGTGCCAGCAGTTTAGTGGGCGGAGGCCATCAGCCCCAGCATTTT; D gene: .; J gene: TRBJ1-5; clone size: few; V gene: TRBV12-3/TRBV12-4
CDR3 protein: CSAWGYWETQYF; CDR3 DNA: TGCAGTGCCTGGGGCTATTGGGAGACCCAGTACTTC; D gene: .; J gene: TRBJ2-5; clone size: many; V gene: TRBV20-1
CDR3 protein: CASSPEGGREAFF; CDR3 DNA: TGTGCCAGCAGCCCTGAGGGGGGGCGCGAAGCTTTCTTT; D gene: .; J gene: TRBJ1-1; clone size: many; V gene: TRBV6-1
CDR3 protein: CASRTSGLYEQYF; CDR3 DNA: TGTGCCAGCAGGACTAGCGGTCTTTACGAGCAGTACTTC; D gene: TRBD2; J gene: TRBJ2-7; clone size: many; V gene: TRBV12-3/TRBV12-4
CDR3 protein: CSARSTTGELFF; CDR3 DNA: TGCAGTGCTAGAAGCACGACCGGGGAGCTGTTTTTT; D gene: .; J gene: TRBJ2-2; clone size: many; V gene: TRBV20-1
CDR3 protein: CASSFEGQGRNTEASF; CDR3 DNA: TGTGCCAGCAGTTTCGAAGGACAGGGGAGGAACACTGAAGCTTCCTTT; D gene: TRBD1; J gene: TRBJ1-1; clone size: many; V gene: TRBV28
CDR3 protein: CSVFGGSGELFF; CDR3 DNA: TGCAGCGTTTTCGGGGGTTCAGGGGAGCTGTTTTTT; D gene: .; J gene: TRBJ2-2; clone size: many; V gene: TRBV29-1
CDR3 protein: CASGREIQETQYF; CDR3 DNA: TGTGCCAGCGGCAGAGAGATCCAAGAGACCCAGTACTTC; D gene: .; J gene: TRBJ2-5; clone size: many; V gene: TRBV12-3/TRBV12-4
CDR3 protein: CASSTVAGAHYEQYF; CDR3 DNA: TGTGCCAGTAGTACCGTGGCGGGGGCCCACTACGAGCAGTACTTC; D gene: .; J gene: TRBJ2-7; clone size: many; V gene: TRBV19
CDR3 protein: CATSSSSDRGYTGELFF; CDR3 DNA: TGTGCCACCAGTTCCTCCTCGGACAGGGGATACACCGGGGAGCTGTTTTTT; D gene: TRBD1; J gene: TRBJ2-2; clone size: many; V gene: TRBV24-1
CDR3 protein: CASMPQGIIYEQYF; CDR3 DNA: TGTGCCAGCATGCCACAGGGGATTATCTACGAGCAGTACTTC; D gene: TRBD1; J gene: TRBJ2-7; clone size: .; V gene: TRBV28
CDR3 protein: CASSAQGVSNQPQHF; CDR3 DNA: TGTGCCAGCAGTGCACAGGGCGTGAGCAATCAGCCCCAGCATTTT; D gene: .; J gene: TRBJ1-5; clone size: .; V gene: TRBV12-3/TRBV12-4
CDR3 protein: CASSPRGGPYEQYF; CDR3 DNA: TGCGCCAGCAGCCCCCGCGGGGGTCCCTACGAGCAGTACTTC; D gene: TRBD2; J gene: TRBJ2-7; clone size: many; V gene: TRBV5-1
CDR3 protein: CASSPQGWVYEQYF; CDR3 DNA: TGTGCCAGCAGCCCCCAGGGTTGGGTCTACGAGCAGTACTTC; D gene: .; J gene: TRBJ2-7; clone size: many; V gene: TRBV5-5
CDR3 protein: CASSLATFTSDRQETQYF; CDR3 DNA: TGTGCCAGCAGCTTAGCCACCTTTACTAGCGACCGACAAGAGACCCAGTACTTC; D gene: TRBD2; J gene: TRBJ2-5; clone size: .; V gene: TRBV7-2
CDR3 protein: CAWRGAYEQYF; CDR3 DNA: TGTGCCTGGAGAGGCGCCTACGAGCAGTACTTC; D gene: .; J gene: TRBJ2-7; clone size: many; V gene: TRBV30
CDR3 protein: CASSPEIFAGELFF; CDR3 DNA: TGTGCCAGCAGCCCAGAAATTTTCGCCGGGGAGCTGTTTTTT; D gene: .; J gene: TRBJ2-2; clone size: .; V gene: TRBV2
CDR3 protein: CASGRSVGSPLHF; CDR3 DNA: TGTGCCAGCGGACGGAGCGTTGGATCACCCCTCCACTTT; D gene: .; J gene: TRBJ1-6; clone size: many; V gene: TRBV6-1
CDR3 protein: CASRGGWTGENTEAFF; CDR3 DNA: TGTGCCAGCAGGGGGGGTTGGACAGGGGAGAACACTGAAGCTTTCTTT; D gene: TRBD1; J gene: TRBJ1-1; clone size: many; V gene: TRBV2
CDR3 protein: CASSQDIGGPNTEAFF; CDR3 DNA: TGTGCCAGCAGCCAAGATATCGGGGGGCCTAACACTGAAGCTTTCTTT; D gene: .; J gene: TRBJ1-1; clone size: many; V gene: TRBV4-2
CDR3 protein: CAIRTTRGQGTYEQYF; CDR3 DNA: TGTGCCATCAGGACGACGAGGGGACAGGGGACCTACGAGCAGTACTTC; D gene: TRBD1; J gene: TRBJ2-7; clone size: many; V gene: TRBV10-3
CDR3 protein: CAISERGPSYEQYF; CDR3 DNA: TGTGCCATCAGTGAGAGGGGACCCTCCTACGAGCAGTACTTC; D gene: .; J gene: TRBJ2-7; clone size: many; V gene: TRBV10-3
CDR3 protein: CASSPRGAGLSSYEQYF; CDR3 DNA: TGTGCCAGCAGCCCTCGCGGGGCGGGGCTAAGCTCCTACGAGCAGTACTTC; D gene: .; J gene: TRBJ2-7; clone size: many; V gene: TRBV6-2/TRBV6-3
CDR3 protein: CASSPQMGGGGTGELFF; CDR3 DNA: TGTGCCAGCTCACCACAGATGGGAGGAGGGGGCACCGGGGAGCTGTTTTTT; D gene: .; J gene: TRBJ2-2; clone size: few; V gene: TRBV18
CDR3 protein: CASRLKGQRNQPQHF; CDR3 DNA: TGTGCCAGCAGATTGAAGGGACAGCGCAATCAGCCCCAGCATTTT; D gene: TRBD1; J gene: TRBJ1-5; clone size: many; V gene: TRBV6-2/TRBV6-3
CDR3 protein: CASSPRDGSGNTIYF; CDR3 DNA: TGTGCCAGCTCACCCCGGGACGGCTCTGGAAACACCATATATTTT; D gene: .; J gene: TRBJ1-3; clone size: many; V gene: TRBV18
CDR3 protein: CASSGQSKNIQYF; CDR3 DNA: TGTGCCAGCAGCGGACAGTCCAAAAACATTCAGTACTTC; D gene: .; J gene: TRBJ2-4; clone size: many; V gene: TRBV6-5
CDR3 protein: CASRGTGHLNQPQHF; CDR3 DNA: TGTGCCAGCAGGGGGACAGGGCATCTCAATCAGCCCCAGCATTTT; D gene: TRBD1; J gene: TRBJ1-5; clone size: .; V gene: TRBV28
CDR3 protein: CASRSRQGAGTEAFF; CDR3 DNA: TGTGCCAGCAGATCCCGACAGGGGGCGGGGACTGAAGCTTTCTTT; D gene: TRBD1; J gene: TRBJ1-1; clone size: many; V gene: TRBV6-1
CDR3 protein: CASSSQWTVGEAFF; CDR3 DNA: TGTGCCAGCAGTTCACAATGGACAGTCGGGGAAGCTTTCTTT; D gene: .; J gene: TRBJ1-1; clone size: many; V gene: TRBV6-2/TRBV6-3
CDR3 protein: CASRLQGDSNQPQHF; CDR3 DNA: TGTGCCAGCAGATTACAGGGAGACAGCAATCAGCCCCAGCATTTT; D gene: .; J gene: TRBJ1-5; clone size: .; V gene: TRBV6-2/TRBV6-3
CDR3 protein: CASSVTGFWPLHF; CDR3 DNA: TGTGCCAGCAGTGTAACAGGTTTTTGGCCCCTCCACTTT; D gene: .; J gene: TRBJ1-6; clone size: many; V gene: TRBV27
CDR3 protein: CSGSRGGETQYF; CDR3 DNA: TGTTCCGGAAGTAGAGGTGGGGAGACCCAGTACTTC; D gene: .; J gene: TRBJ2-5; clone size: many; V gene: TRBV30
CDR3 protein: CASSLARMNTGELFF; CDR3 DNA: TGCGCCAGCAGCTTGGCCCGGATGAACACCGGGGAGCTGTTTTTT; D gene: .; J gene: TRBJ2-2; clone size: many; V gene: TRBV5-1
CDR3 protein: CASSAELLGNTIYF; CDR3 DNA: TGTGCCAGCTCTGCGGAGTTACTTGGAAACACCATATATTTT; D gene: .; J gene: TRBJ1-3; clone size: many; V gene: TRBV6-5
CDR3 protein: CASRFTSGGVQETQYF; CDR3 DNA: TGTGCCAGCAGGTTTACTAGCGGGGGAGTCCAAGAGACCCAGTACTTC; D gene: TRBD2; J gene: TRBJ2-5; clone size: .; V gene: TRBV7-2
CDR3 protein: CSARDSEATYEQYF; CDR3 DNA: TGCAGTGCTAGAGATTCGGAAGCCACCTACGAGCAGTACTTC; D gene: .; J gene: TRBJ2-7; clone size: many; V gene: TRBV20-1
CDR3 protein: CASRMDRVLYGYTF; CDR3 DNA: TGTGCCAGCCGAATGGACAGGGTCCTTTATGGCTACACCTTC; D gene: TRBD1; J gene: TRBJ1-2; clone size: .; V gene: TRBV6-1
CDR3 protein: CASGRTQETQYF; CDR3 DNA: TGTGCCAGTGGAAGGACCCAAGAGACCCAGTACTTC; D gene: .; J gene: TRBJ2-5; clone size: .; V gene: TRBV6-2/TRBV6-3
CDR3 protein: CASSYSRQNTEAFF; CDR3 DNA: TGTGCCAGCAGTTATTCGAGACAGAACACTGAAGCTTTCTTT; D gene: .; J gene: TRBJ1-1; clone size: many; V gene: TRBV6-2/TRBV6-3
CDR3 protein: CASSLEQGSRETQYF; CDR3 DNA: TGTGCCAGCAGTTTAGAGCAGGGATCCCGGGAGACCCAGTACTTC; D gene: .; J gene: TRBJ2-5; clone size: .; V gene: TRBV6-5
CDR3 protein: CASSGLSRIGTGELFF; CDR3 DNA: TGTGCCAGCAGTGGGCTCTCGCGGATCGGCACCGGGGAGCTGTTTTTT; D gene: .; J gene: TRBJ2-2; clone size: many; V gene: TRBV6-1
CDR3 protein: CASSLAVRGHGELFF; CDR3 DNA: TGTGCTAGCAGCTTAGCGGTTCGGGGGCACGGGGAGCTGTTTTTT; D gene: .; J gene: TRBJ2-2; clone size: many; V gene: TRBV7-7
CDR3 protein: CASSLVARVLGTGELFF; CDR3 DNA: TGTGCCAGCAGCTTAGTCGCACGCGTACTAGGTACCGGGGAGCTGTTTTTT; D gene: .; J gene: TRBJ2-2; clone size: many; V gene: TRBV7-2
CDR3 protein: CSVEGLAGRYEQYF; CDR3 DNA: TGCAGCGTGGAAGGACTAGCGGGACGGTACGAGCAGTACTTC; D gene: TRBD2; J gene: TRBJ2-7; clone size: many; V gene: TRBV29-1
CDR3 protein: CASSSSDSSPLHF; CDR3 DNA: TGTGCCAGCAGCTCCTCAGACAGTTCACCCCTCCACTTT; D gene: .; J gene: TRBJ1-6; clone size: many; V gene: TRBV7-9
CDR3 protein: CASRNPPGTGAYEQYF; CDR3 DNA: TGTGCCAGCAGAAATCCGCCCGGGACAGGGGCCTACGAGCAGTACTTC; D gene: TRBD1; J gene: TRBJ2-7; clone size: many; V gene: TRBV6-2/TRBV6-3
CDR3 protein: CAISDEGYYGYTF; CDR3 DNA: TGTGCCATCAGTGACGAGGGGTACTATGGCTACACCTTC; D gene: .; J gene: TRBJ1-2; clone size: many; V gene: TRBV10-3